Listed below are T cell receptor beta chains from one sample, sequenced in a study of CD8 T cells in ankylosing spondylitis. Using its own MiXCR run on the 5' RACE reads, TCRdb lists one record per CDR3 protein. Among around 770,000 distinct CDR3 sequences listed, roughly 12% were seen once. Sequencing was performed on blood, either unsorted or a sorted T cell fraction (not recorded which). The receptors were gathered from a male donor with ankylosing spondylitis. Both conserved end residues are part of each CDR3. The D gene is left open where the match is weak. Clone sizes are given selectively: once, few, many, or a class where the clone is expanded.

V	size	J	D	CDR3	DNA
TRBV5-1	many	TRBJ2-7	.	CASSLVVPPYEQYF	TGCGCCAGCAGCTTGGTGGTTCCCCCCTACGAGCAGTACTTC
TRBV12-3/TRBV12-4	few	TRBJ1-1	.	CASRFWPGNTEAFF	TGTGCCAGCAGGTTTTGGCCGGGGAACACTGAAGCTTTCTTT
TRBV25-1	few	TRBJ2-3	TRBD2	CASSDPQRGFWTDTQYF	TGTGCCAGCAGTGACCCCCAGCGGGGGTTCTGGACAGATACGCAGTATTTT
TRBV15	.	TRBJ2-5	.	CATSRDKTDTYETQYF	TGTGCCACCAGCAGAGATAAGACAGATACCTACGAGACCCAGTACTTC
TRBV5-6	.	TRBJ2-1	TRBD2	CASSPSGRAMYEQFF	TGTGCCAGCAGCCCAAGCGGGAGGGCCATGTATGAGCAGTTCTTC
TRBV7-2	.	TRBJ2-7	TRBD1	CASSQRQGREQYF	TGTGCCAGCAGCCAAAGACAGGGCCGCGAGCAGTACTTC
TRBV18	few	TRBJ1-5	.	CASSPSRQENQPQHF	TGTGCCAGCTCACCAAGTCGGCAAGAAAATCAGCCCCAGCATTTT
TRBV2	.	TRBJ2-1	.	CASSAGPSSYNEQFF	TGTGCCAGCAGCGCCGGACCGAGCTCCTACAATGAGCAGTTCTTC
TRBV29-1	many	TRBJ1-2	.	CSVVVGPPGYTF	TGCAGCGTTGTAGTCGGCCCGCCGGGCTACACCTTC
TRBV20-1	.	TRBJ1-5	.	CSARGDWSKQPQHF	TGCAGTGCTAGAGGGGATTGGAGCAAACAGCCCCAGCATTTT
TRBV5-1	few	TRBJ2-1	.	CASSWGTDGLEQFF	TGCGCCAGCAGCTGGGGGACAGACGGACTAGAGCAGTTCTTC
TRBV29-1	many	TRBJ1-1	.	CSVGTEAFF	TGCAGCGTTGGGACGGAAGCTTTCTTT
TRBV28	.	TRBJ2-7	TRBD2	CASRGAGESYEQYF	TGTGCCAGCAGGGGAGCGGGAGAGAGCTACGAGCAGTACTTC
TRBV7-8	many	TRBJ1-5	.	CASSSARPRSAQHF	TGTGCCAGCAGCTCAGCTCGACCTAGATCGGCCCAGCATTTT
TRBV27	.	TRBJ2-7	TRBD2	CASSLVLAAVQYF	TGTGCCAGCAGTTTAGTTCTAGCGGCAGTGCAGTACTTC
TRBV7-8	.	TRBJ2-3	.	CASRGGGRTDTQYF	TGTGCCAGCAGGGGTGGGGGCCGCACAGATACGCAGTATTTT
TRBV7-2	.	TRBJ2-3	.	CASSLVAPSTDTQYF	TGTGCCAGCAGCTTAGTGGCTCCTAGCACAGATACGCAGTATTTT
TRBV5-1	.	TRBJ1-5	.	CASSLGIQGGGQPQHF	TGCGCCAGCAGCTTGGGTATACAGGGTGGAGGTCAGCCCCAGCATTTT
TRBV20-1	many	TRBJ2-1	.	CSAPPGSSYNEQFF	TGCAGTGCTCCGCCCGGTTCCTCCTACAATGAGCAGTTCTTC
TRBV6-5	few	TRBJ2-3	.	CASSYQEITDTQYF	TGTGCCAGCAGTTATCAGGAAATCACAGATACGCAGTATTTT
TRBV20-1	few	TRBJ2-2	.	CSARGVLTGELFF	TGCAGTGCTAGAGGAGTTTTGACCGGGGAGCTGTTTTTT
TRBV7-9	.	TRBJ1-2	TRBD1	CASSFRDRVVGYTF	TGTGCCAGCAGCTTTAGGGACAGGGTTGTTGGCTACACCTTC
TRBV20-1	many	TRBJ1-4	.	CSASPTGSGKLFF	TGCAGTGCTAGCCCAACAGGCTCCGGAAAACTGTTTTTT
TRBV20-1	many	TRBJ1-5	.	CSASNYPDSNQPQHF	TGCAGTGCTAGTAACTACCCGGATAGCAATCAGCCCCAGCATTTT
TRBV27	.	TRBJ2-7	.	CASSLSKWQGGDEQYF	TGTGCCAGCAGTTTATCGAAGTGGCAGGGGGGGGACGAGCAGTACTTC
TRBV7-2	.	TRBJ2-7	TRBD2	CASRIRGTSGDYEQYF	TGTGCCAGCCGCATAAGGGGGACTAGCGGGGATTACGAGCAGTACTTC
TRBV15	few	TRBJ2-6	.	CATSRVLSSGANVLTF	TGTGCCACCAGCAGAGTCCTAAGCTCTGGGGCCAACGTCCTGACTTTC
TRBV7-2	few	TRBJ2-7	TRBD1	CASRKDRSFSYEQYF	TGTGCCAGCAGAAAGGACAGGAGTTTTTCCTACGAGCAGTACTTC
TRBV6-5	few	TRBJ1-2	.	CASTTGGYGYTF	TGTGCCAGCACTACGGGAGGCTATGGCTACACCTTC
TRBV20-1	.	TRBJ2-3	.	CSATGTSDTQYF	TGCAGTGCCACCGGGACCTCAGATACGCAGTATTTT
TRBV6-1	many	TRBJ2-2	.	CACGGLNTGELFF	TGTGCCTGTGGGGGCCTGAACACCGGGGAGCTGTTTTTT
TRBV10-3	.	TRBJ2-5	.	CAISESMTGQETQYF	TGTGCCATCAGTGAGTCGATGACGGGGCAAGAGACCCAGTACTTC
TRBV6-5	.	TRBJ1-1	TRBD1	CASSSRRQGWNTEAFF	TGTGCCAGCAGTTCGAGACGACAGGGGTGGAACACTGAAGCTTTCTTT
TRBV20-1	few	TRBJ2-2	.	CSARPYTGLNTGELFF	TGCAGTGCTAGGCCCTACACGGGCTTGAACACCGGGGAGCTGTTTTTT
TRBV20-1	.	TRBJ2-1	TRBD2	CSASGTSTSPDEQFF	TGCAGTGCTTCCGGGACTAGCACCAGTCCCGATGAGCAGTTCTTC
TRBV30	.	TRBJ2-3	.	CAWIDRRDFSTDTQYF	TGTGCCTGGATCGACCGCCGGGACTTTAGCACAGATACGCAGTATTTT
TRBV10-1	.	TRBJ1-2	.	CASSEDTYYGYTF	TGCGCCAGCAGTGAGGACACCTACTATGGCTACACCTTC
TRBV28	few	TRBJ2-1	TRBD2	CASSLESSGLSYNEQFF	TGTGCCAGCAGTTTAGAGTCTAGCGGCCTCTCATACAATGAGCAGTTCTTC
TRBV11-2	.	TRBJ1-1	.	CASSLEHRFMNTEAFF	TGTGCCAGCAGCTTAGAACACCGATTCATGAACACTGAAGCTTTCTTT
TRBV20-1	.	TRBJ2-3	TRBD2	CSAFKRGRTDTQYF	TGCAGTGCTTTTAAGCGGGGCCGCACAGATACGCAGTATTTT
TRBV10-1	few	TRBJ1-5	.	CASSEGKGADQPQHF	TGCGCCAGCAGTGAGGGAAAGGGCGCGGATCAGCCCCAGCATTTT
TRBV6-2/TRBV6-3	.	TRBJ2-7	.	CASGTYSYEQYF	TGTGCCAGCGGGACGTACTCCTACGAGCAGTACTTC
TRBV12-3/TRBV12-4	few	TRBJ2-2	.	CASSFVLGRELFF	TGTGCCAGCAGTTTTGTTCTGGGCCGGGAGCTGTTTTTT
TRBV18	.	TRBJ1-2	.	CASSPLSAKSHTF	TGTGCCAGCTCACCATTGTCGGCCAAAAGCCACACCTTC
TRBV10-3	.	TRBJ2-5	TRBD1	CATGQGQETQYF	TGTGCCACGGGACAGGGGCAAGAGACCCAGTACTTC
TRBV29-1	.	TRBJ1-2	TRBD1	CSVGGQGGYGYTF	TGCAGCGTTGGGGGACAGGGCGGCTATGGCTACACCTTC
TRBV20-1	.	TRBJ2-3	TRBD2	CSALATGGSADTQYF	TGCAGTGCTTTAGCGACGGGAGGGTCTGCAGATACGCAGTATTTT
TRBV5-1	few	TRBJ1-1	.	CASSQGLTWEGTEAFF	TGCGCCAGCAGCCAAGGCCTGACTTGGGAAGGGACTGAAGCTTTCTTT
TRBV7-2	few	TRBJ2-5	TRBD2	CASSPRTSGRKETQYF	TGTGCCAGCAGCCCTCGGACTAGCGGGAGAAAAGAGACCCAGTACTTC
TRBV5-5	few	TRBJ1-4	TRBD1	CASRAGTGEKLFF	TGTGCCAGCAGAGCCGGGACAGGGGAAAAACTGTTTTTT
TRBV24-1	.	TRBJ1-4	.	CATSRQEGEKLFF	TGTGCCACCAGTCGGCAGGAGGGGGAAAAACTGTTTTTT
TRBV20-1	few	TRBJ2-5	.	CSAKRQETSQETQYF	TGCAGTGCTAAAAGACAGGAGACAAGTCAAGAGACCCAGTACTTC
TRBV12-3/TRBV12-4	many	TRBJ1-3	.	CASSLDSGNTIYF	TGTGCCAGCAGTTTGGACTCTGGAAACACCATATATTTT
TRBV21-1	.	TRBJ2-7	.	CASSPAPPHEQYF	TGTGCCAGCAGCCCCGCCCCACCCCACGAGCAGTACTTC
TRBV15	few	TRBJ2-1	TRBD2	CATSRLLAGAGDEQFF	TGTGCCACCAGCAGACTCCTAGCGGGAGCCGGAGATGAGCAGTTCTTC
TRBV7-8	.	TRBJ1-5	TRBD1	CASSLGRDRGGQPQHF	TGTGCCAGCAGCTTAGGTCGAGACAGGGGAGGCCAGCCCCAGCATTTT
TRBV7-9	.	TRBJ1-3	TRBD1	CASALQGTGNTIYF	TGTGCCAGCGCTTTACAGGGGACTGGAAACACCATATATTTT
TRBV6-2/TRBV6-3	few	TRBJ2-7	TRBD1	CASSYRDSTYEQYF	TGTGCCAGCAGTTACCGGGACAGTACCTACGAGCAGTACTTC
TRBV24-1	.	TRBJ2-3	TRBD2	CATSDGGGGAPDTQYF	TGTGCCACCAGTGATGGGGGCGGGGGGGCCCCAGATACGCAGTATTTT
TRBV20-1	many	TRBJ2-5	.	CSAQGILRDSKTQYF	TGCAGTGCTCAAGGGATCTTGAGGGATTCAAAGACCCAGTACTTC